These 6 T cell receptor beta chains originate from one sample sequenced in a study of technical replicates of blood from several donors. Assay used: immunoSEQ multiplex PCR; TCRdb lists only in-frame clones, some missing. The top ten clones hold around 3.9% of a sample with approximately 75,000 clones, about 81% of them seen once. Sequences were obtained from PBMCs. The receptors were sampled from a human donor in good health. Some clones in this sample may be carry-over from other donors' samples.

The CDR3 DNA sequence: TGTGCCAGCAGCTTATTCCAGCGAGGTCCCTACAATGAGCAGTTCTTC. This gives the protein CASSLFQRGPYNEQFF. V and J are TRBV7-3 and TRBJ2-1, with D uncertain. V gave up 2 bases and J gave up 2 bases, with 13 bases separating them. The V gene's germline CDR1 is SGHTA and CDR2 FQGTGA. CDR3 size: 16 residues.

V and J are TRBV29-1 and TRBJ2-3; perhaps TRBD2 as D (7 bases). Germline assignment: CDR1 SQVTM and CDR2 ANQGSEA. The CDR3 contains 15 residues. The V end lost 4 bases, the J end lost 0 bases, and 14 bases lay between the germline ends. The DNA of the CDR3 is TGCAGCGTTGGAGTTGGGGGGGCTAGCACAGATACGCAGTATTTT. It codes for CSVGVGGASTDTQYF.

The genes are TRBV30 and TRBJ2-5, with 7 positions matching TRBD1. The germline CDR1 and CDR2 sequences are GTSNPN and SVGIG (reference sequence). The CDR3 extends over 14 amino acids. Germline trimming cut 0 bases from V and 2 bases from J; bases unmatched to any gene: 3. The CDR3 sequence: CAWSVQGTQETQYF. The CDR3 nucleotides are TGTGCCTGGAGTGTACAGGGGACACAAGAGACCCAGTACTTC.

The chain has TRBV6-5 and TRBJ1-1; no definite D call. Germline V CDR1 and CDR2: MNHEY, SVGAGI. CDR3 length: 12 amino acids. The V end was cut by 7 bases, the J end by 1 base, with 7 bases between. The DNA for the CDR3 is TGTGCCAGCAACAACAGGAACACTGAAGCTTTCTTT. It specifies CASNNRNTEAFF.

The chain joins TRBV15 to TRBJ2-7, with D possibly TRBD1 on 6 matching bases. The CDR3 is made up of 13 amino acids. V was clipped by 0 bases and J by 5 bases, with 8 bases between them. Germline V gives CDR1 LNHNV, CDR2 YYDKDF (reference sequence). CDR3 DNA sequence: TGTGCCACCAGCAGAGAACAGGGCAACGAGCAGTACTTC. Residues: CATSREQGNEQYF.

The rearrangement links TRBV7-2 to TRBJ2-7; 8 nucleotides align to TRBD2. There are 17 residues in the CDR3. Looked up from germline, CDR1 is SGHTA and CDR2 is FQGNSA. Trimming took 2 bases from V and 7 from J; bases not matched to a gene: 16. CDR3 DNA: TGTGCCAGCAGCTTAAGCGGGGTGGGCGGGGGGTCGAAAGAGCAGTACTTC. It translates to CASSLSGVGGGSKEQYF.